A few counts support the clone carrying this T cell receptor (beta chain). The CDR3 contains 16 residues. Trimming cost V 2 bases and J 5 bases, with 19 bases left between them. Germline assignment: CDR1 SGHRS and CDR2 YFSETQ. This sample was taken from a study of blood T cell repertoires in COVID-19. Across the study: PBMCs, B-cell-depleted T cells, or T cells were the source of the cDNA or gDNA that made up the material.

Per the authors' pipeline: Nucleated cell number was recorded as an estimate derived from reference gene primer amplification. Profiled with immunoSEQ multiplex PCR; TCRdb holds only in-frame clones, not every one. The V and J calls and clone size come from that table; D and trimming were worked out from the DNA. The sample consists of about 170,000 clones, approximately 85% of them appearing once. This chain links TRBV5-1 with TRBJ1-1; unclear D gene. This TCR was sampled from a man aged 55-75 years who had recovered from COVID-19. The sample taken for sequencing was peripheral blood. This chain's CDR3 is CASSFGLGEGWTEAFF. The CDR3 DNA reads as TGCGCCAGCAGCTTTGGACTCGGTGAGGGTTGGACTGAAGCTTTCTTT. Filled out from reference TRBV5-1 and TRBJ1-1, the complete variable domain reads KAGVTQTPRYLIKTRGQQVTLSCSPISGHRSVSWYQQTPGQGLQFLFEYFSETQRNKGNFPGRFSGRQFSNSRSEMNVSTLELGDSALYLCASSFGLGEGWTEAFFGQGTRLTVV.